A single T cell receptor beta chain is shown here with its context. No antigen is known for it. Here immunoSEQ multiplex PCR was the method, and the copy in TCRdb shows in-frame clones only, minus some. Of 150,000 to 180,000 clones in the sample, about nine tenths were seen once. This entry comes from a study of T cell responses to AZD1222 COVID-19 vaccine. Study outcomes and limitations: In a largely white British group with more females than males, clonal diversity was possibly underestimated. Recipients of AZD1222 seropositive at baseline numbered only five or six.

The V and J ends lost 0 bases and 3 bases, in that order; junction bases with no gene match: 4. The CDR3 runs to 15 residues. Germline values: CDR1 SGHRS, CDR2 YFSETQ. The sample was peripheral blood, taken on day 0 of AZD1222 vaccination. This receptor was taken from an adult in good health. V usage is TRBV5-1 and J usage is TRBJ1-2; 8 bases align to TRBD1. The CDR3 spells CASSLAQGQDYGYTF. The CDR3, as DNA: TGCGCCAGCAGCTTGGCTCAGGGACAGGACTATGGCTACACCTTC.